This T cell receptor (beta chain) was sequenced during a study of glioma-infiltrating T cells after dendritic cell vaccination. About the study: Monocyte-derived dendritic cells, cultured less than 8 days with IL-4 and GM-CSF, were pulsed with autologous tumor lysate.

This CDR3 comprises 20 residues. After removal of 3 bases from V and 6 bases from J, the junction contained 17 bases not matched to a gene. In germline, CDR1 is MNHNS, CDR2 SASEGT. Noted time point: after dendritic cell vaccination, including at tumor progression/relapse. Selection required adequate fresh-frozen tumor tissue plus more than two years' survival data. Blood PBMC samples: pre-vaccination, two weeks post third vaccination, and at tumor progression. The primer mix had 60 V beta and 13 J beta primers. Assay: immunoSEQ multiplex PCR; the TCRdb copy retains only in-frame clones and omits some. Counted here are 85,000 to 100,000 clones, 80% occurring once; the ten biggest clones make up roughly 5.3%.

This sequence originates from a human donor with glioblastoma. The sequencing here drew on blood, taken after dendritic cell vaccination. The chain uses TRBV6-1 and TRBJ2-1; 13 positions agree with TRBD2. CDR3 loop: CASSDYLPGLAGKGLNEQFF. CDR3 DNA: TGTGCCAGCAGTGACTACTTACCGGGACTAGCGGGAAAGGGGCTCAATGAGCAGTTCTTC.